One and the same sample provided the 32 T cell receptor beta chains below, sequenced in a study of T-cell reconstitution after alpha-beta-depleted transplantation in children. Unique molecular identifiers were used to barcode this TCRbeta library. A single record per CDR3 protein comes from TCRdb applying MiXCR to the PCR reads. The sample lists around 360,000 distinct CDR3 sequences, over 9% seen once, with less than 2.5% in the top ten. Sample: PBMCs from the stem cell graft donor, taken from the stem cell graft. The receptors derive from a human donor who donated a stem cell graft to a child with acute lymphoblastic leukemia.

The CDR3 nucleotides are TGCAGTGCTAGAGACCTCCCTGGGGTCCTCTCCTACGAGCAGTACTTC. Protein sequence: CSARDLPGVLSYEQYF. The chain links TRBV20-1 to TRBJ2-7; unclear D gene. The germline CDR1 and CDR2 sequences are DFQATT and SNEGSKA (reference sequence). Trimming shortened V by 0 bases and J by 0 bases, and 15 bases separated the two germline ends. The CDR3 is 16 residues long.

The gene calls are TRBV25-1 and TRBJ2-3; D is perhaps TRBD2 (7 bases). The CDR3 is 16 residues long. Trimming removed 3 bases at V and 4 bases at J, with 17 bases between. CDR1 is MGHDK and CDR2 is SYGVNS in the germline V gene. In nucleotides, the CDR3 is TGTGCCAGCAGTGACCCTGCTCAGGGGAGGGCAGATACGCAGTATTTT. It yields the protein CASSDPAQGRADTQYF.

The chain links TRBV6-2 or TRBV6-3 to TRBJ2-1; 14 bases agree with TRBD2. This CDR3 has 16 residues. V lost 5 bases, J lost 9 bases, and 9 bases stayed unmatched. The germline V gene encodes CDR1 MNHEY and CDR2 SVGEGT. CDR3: CASSQGLAGVEAEQFF. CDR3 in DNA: TGTGCCAGCAGTCAGGGACTAGCGGGAGTAGAGGCTGAGCAGTTCTTC.

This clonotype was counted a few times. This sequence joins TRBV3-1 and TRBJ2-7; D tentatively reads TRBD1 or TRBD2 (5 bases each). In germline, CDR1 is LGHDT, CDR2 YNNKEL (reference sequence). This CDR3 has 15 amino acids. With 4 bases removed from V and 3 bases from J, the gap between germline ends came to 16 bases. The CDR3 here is CASSPQWGSNYEQYF. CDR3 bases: TGTGCCAGCAGCCCACAGTGGGGGTCCAACTACGAGCAGTACTTC.

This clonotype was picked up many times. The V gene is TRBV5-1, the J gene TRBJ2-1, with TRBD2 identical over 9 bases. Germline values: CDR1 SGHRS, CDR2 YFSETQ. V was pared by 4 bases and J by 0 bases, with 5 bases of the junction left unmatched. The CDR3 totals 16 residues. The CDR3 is CASSLLTSGSYNEQFF. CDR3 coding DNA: TGCGCCAGCAGCCTACTGACTAGCGGCTCCTACAATGAGCAGTTCTTC.

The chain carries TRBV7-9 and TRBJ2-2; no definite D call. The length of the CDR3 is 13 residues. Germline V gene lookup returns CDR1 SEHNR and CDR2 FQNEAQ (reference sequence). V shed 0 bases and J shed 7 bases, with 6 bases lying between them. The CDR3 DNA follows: TGTGCCAGCAGCTTAGCGATCGACGGGGAGCTGTTTTTT. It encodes CASSLAIDGELFF.

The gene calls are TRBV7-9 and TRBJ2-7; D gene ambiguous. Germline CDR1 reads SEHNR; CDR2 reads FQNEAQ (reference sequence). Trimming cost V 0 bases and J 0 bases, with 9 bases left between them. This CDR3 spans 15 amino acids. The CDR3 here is CASSLASGYSYEQYF. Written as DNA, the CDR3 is TGTGCCAGCAGCTTAGCAAGTGGGTACTCCTACGAGCAGTACTTC.

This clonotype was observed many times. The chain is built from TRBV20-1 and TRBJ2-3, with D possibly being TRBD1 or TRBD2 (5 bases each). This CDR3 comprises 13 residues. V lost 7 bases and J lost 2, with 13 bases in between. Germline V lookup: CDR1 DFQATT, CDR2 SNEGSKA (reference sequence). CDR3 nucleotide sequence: TGCAGTGTTCCGGGACGACTCACAGATACGCAGTATTTT. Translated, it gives CSVPGRLTDTQYF.

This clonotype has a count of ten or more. The chain's CDR3 is CASSQGSTDTQYF. DNA of the CDR3: TGTGCCAGCAGCCAAGGGAGTACAGATACGCAGTATTTT. J is TRBJ2-3 and V is TRBV12-3 or TRBV12-4; D perhaps matches TRBD2 (5 bases). There are 13 residues in the CDR3. Trimming cost V 6 bases and J 3 bases, with 10 bases left between them.

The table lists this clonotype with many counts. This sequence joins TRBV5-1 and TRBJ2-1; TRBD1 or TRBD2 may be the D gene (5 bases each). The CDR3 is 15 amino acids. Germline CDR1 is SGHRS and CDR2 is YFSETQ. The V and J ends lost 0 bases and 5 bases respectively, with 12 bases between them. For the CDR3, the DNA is TGCGCCAGCAGCTTGGTTCAGGGACGAGACAATGAGCAGTTCTTC. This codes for CASSLVQGRDNEQFF.

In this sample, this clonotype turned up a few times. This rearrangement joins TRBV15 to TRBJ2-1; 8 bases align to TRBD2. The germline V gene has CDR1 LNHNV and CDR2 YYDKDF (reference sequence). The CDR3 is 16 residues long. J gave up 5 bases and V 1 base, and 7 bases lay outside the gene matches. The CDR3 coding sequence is TGTGCCACCAGCAGAGGGAAAGTAGCGGGACACAATGAGCAGTTCTTC. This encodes CATSRGKVAGHNEQFF.

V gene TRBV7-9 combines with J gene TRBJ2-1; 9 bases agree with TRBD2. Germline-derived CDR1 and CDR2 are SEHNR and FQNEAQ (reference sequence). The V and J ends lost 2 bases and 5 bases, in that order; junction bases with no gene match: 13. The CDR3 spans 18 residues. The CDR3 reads CASSLRLAGGPGDNEQFF. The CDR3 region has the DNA TGTGCCAGCAGCTTACGGTTGGCGGGAGGGCCGGGTGACAATGAGCAGTTCTTC.

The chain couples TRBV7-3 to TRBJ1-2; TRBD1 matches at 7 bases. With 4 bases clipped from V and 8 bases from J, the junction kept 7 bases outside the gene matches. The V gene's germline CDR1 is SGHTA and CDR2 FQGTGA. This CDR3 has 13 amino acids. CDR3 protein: CASSSRQGRGYTF. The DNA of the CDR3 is TGTGCCAGCAGCTCCCGACAGGGTAGAGGCTACACCTTC. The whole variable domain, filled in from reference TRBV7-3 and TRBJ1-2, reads GAGVSQTPSNKVTEKGKYVELRCDPISGHTALYWYRQSLGQGPEFLIYFQGTGAADDSGLPNDRFFAVRPEGSVSTLKIQRTERGDSAVYLCASSSRQGRGYTFGSGTRLTVV.

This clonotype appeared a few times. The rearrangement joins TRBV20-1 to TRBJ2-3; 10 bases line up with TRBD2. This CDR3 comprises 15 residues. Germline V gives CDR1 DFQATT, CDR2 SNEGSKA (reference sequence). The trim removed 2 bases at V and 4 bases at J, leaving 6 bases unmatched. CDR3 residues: CSARPSGRASDTQYF. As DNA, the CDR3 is TGCAGTGCTAGACCCAGCGGGAGGGCCTCAGATACGCAGTATTTT.

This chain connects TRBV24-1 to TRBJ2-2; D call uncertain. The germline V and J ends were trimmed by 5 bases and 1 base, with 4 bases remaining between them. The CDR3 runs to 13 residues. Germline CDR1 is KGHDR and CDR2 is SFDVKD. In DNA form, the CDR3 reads TGTGCCACCAGTGGCGGGAACACCGGGGAGCTGTTTTTT. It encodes CATSGGNTGELFF.

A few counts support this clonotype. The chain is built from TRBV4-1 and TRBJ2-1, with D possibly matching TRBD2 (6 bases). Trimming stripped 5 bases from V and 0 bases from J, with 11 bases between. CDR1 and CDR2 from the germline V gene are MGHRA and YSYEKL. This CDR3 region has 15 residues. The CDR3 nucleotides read TGCGCCAGCAGCACCGCGGGAAACTCCTACAATGAGCAGTTCTTC. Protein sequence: CASSTAGNSYNEQFF.

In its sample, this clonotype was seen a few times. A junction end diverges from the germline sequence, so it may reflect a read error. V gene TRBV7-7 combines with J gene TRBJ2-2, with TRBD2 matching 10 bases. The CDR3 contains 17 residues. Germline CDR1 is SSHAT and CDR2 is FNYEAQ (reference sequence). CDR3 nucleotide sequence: TGTGCTAGCAGCTTATGGCTAGCGGGAGAAAGCACCGGGGAGCTGTTTTTT. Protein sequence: CASSLWLAGESTGELFF.

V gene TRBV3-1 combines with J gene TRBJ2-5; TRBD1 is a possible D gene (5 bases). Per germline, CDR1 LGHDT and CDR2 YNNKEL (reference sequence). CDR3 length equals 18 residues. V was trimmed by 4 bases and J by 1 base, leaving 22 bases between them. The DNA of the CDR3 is TGTGCCAGCAGCCCCCTCCAAGATTTCCAGGGCCTCCAAGAGACCCAGTACTTC. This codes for CASSPLQDFQGLQETQYF.

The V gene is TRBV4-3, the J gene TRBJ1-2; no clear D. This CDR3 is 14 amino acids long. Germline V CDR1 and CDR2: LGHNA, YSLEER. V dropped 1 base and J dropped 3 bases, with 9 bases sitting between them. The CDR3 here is CASSQVVWDYGYTF. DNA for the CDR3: TGCGCCAGCAGCCAAGTCGTGTGGGACTATGGCTACACCTTC.

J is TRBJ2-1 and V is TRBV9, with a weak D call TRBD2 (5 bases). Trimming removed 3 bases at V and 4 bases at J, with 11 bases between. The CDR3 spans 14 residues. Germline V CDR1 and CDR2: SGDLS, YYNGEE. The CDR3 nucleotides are TGTGCCAGCAGCGCCGACCGAGGGTACAATGAGCAGTTCTTC. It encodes CASSADRGYNEQFF. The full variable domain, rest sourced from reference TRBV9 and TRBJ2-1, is DSGVTQTPKHLITATGQRVTLRCSPRSGDLSVYWYQQSLDQGLQFLIQYYNGEERAKGNILERFSAQQFPDLHSELNLSSLELGDSALYFCASSADRGYNEQFFGPGTRLTVL.

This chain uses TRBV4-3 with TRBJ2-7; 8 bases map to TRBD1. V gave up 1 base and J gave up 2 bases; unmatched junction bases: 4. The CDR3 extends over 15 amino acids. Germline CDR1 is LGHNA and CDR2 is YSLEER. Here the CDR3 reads CASSQGSRGPYEQYF. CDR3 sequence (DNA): TGCGCCAGCAGCCAAGGCTCCAGGGGGCCCTACGAGCAGTACTTC.

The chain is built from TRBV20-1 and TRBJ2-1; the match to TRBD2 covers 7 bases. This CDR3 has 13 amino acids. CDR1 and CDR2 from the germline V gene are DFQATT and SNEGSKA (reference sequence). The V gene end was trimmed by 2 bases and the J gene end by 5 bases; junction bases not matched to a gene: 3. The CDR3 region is CSARTSGNNEQFF. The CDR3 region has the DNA TGCAGTGCTAGAACCAGCGGGAACAATGAGCAGTTCTTC.

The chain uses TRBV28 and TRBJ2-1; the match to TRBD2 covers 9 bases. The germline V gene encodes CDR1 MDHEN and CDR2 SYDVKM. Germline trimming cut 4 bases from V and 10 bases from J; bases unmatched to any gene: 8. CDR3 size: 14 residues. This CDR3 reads CASSWRGGLEEQFF. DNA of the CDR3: TGTGCCAGCAGTTGGCGGGGGGGGCTGGAGGAGCAGTTCTTC.

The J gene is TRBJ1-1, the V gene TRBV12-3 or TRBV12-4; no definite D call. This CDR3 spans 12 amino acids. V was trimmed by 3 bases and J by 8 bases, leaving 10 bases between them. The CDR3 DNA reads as TGTGCCAGCAGTTTGTCTGGGATCGAAGCTTTCTTT. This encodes CASSLSGIEAFF.

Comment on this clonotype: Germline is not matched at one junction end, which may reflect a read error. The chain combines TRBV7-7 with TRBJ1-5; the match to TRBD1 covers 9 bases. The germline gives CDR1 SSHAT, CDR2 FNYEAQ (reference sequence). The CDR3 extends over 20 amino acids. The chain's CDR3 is CASSLPGTGRLPRPYQPQHF. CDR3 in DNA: TGTGCTAGCAGCTTACCCGGGACAGGGCGCTTACCGAGACCGTATCAGCCCCAGCATTTT.

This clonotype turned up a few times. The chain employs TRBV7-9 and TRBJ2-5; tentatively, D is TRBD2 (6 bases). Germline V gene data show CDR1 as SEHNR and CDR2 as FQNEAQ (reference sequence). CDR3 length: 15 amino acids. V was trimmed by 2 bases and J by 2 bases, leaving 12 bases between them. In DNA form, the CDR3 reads TGTGCCAGCAGCTTAATGGATGGGGGGCAAGAGACCCAGTACTTC. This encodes CASSLMDGGQETQYF. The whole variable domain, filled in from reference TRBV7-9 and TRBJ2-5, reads DTGVSQNPRHKITKRGQNVTFRCDPISEHNRLYWYRQTLGQGPEFLTYFQNEAQLEKSRLLSDRFSAERPKGSFSTLEIQRTEQGDSAMYLCASSLMDGGQETQYFGPGTRLLVL.

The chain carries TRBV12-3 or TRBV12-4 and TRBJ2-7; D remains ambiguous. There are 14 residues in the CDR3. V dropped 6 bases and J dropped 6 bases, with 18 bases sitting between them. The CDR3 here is CASSSEVSSGEQYF. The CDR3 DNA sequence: TGTGCCAGCAGCTCTGAGGTCTCCTCGGGCGAGCAGTACTTC.

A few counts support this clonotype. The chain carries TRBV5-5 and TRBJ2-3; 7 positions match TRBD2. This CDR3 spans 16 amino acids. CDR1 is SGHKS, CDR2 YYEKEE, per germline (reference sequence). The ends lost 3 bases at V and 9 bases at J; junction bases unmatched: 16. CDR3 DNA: TGTGCCAGCAGCTCCTCGCGGCGGGAGAGTGTGGGCACGCAGTATTTT. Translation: CASSSSRRESVGTQYF.

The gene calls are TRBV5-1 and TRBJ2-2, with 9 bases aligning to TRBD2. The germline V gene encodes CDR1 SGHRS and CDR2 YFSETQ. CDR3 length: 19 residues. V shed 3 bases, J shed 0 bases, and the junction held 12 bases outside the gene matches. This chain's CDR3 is CASSYYRALAGANTGELFF. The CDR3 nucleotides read TGCGCCAGCAGCTATTACAGGGCATTAGCGGGAGCGAACACCGGGGAGCTGTTTTTT.

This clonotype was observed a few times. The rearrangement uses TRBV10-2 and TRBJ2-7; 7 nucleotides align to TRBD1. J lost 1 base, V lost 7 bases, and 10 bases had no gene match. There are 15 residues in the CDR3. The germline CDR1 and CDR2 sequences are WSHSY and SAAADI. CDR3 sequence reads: CASTGDRAGSYEQYF. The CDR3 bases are TGCGCCAGCACTGGCGACAGGGCAGGGTCCTACGAGCAGTACTTC.

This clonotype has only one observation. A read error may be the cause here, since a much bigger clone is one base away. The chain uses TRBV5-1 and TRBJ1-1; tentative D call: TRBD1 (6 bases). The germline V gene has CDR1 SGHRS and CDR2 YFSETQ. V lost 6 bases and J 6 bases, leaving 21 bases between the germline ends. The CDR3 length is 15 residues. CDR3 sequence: CASNLEGELEPEAFF. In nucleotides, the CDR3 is TGCGCCAGCAATCTCGAGGGGGAACTAGAACCTGAAGCTTTCTTT.

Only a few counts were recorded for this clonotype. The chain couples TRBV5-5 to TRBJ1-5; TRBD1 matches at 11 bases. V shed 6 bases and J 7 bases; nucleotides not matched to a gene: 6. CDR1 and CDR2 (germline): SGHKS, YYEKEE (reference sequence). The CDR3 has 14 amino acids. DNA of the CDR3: TGTGCCAGCAAATGGGGACAGGGGGACCAGCCCCAGCATTTT. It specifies CASKWGQGDQPQHF.